This is a list of T cell receptor beta chains from one sample in a study of cytomegalovirus exposure and HLA in healthy donors. The repertoire was sequenced with immunoSEQ multiplex PCR; TCRdb's copy has only in-frame clones and lacks some. Counted here are some 110,000 clones, 71% occurring once; the ten biggest clones make up roughly 3%. The sample taken for sequencing was PBMCs. These receptors were obtained from a female donor in good health and CMV-seronegative. CDR3s include the opening cysteine and the closing phenylalanine or tryptophan. Fields, in order: J gene, D gene, clone size, V gene, CDR3 protein, CDR3 DNA. The D gene is left open where the match is weak. A row's size may be missing; if present it is once, few, many or a size class.

j_call: TRBJ2-7
d_call: -
clone_size: -
v_call: TRBV7-6
cdr3_aa: CASSDGQRASSYEQYF
cdr3_nt: TGTGCCAGCAGCGATGGCCAGCGTGCTAGCTCCTACGAGCAGTACTTC

j_call: TRBJ2-6
d_call: TRBD1
clone_size: once
v_call: TRBV5-6
cdr3_aa: CASSRDRVFGANVLTF
cdr3_nt: TGTGCCAGCTCCCGGGACAGGGTCTTTGGGGCCAACGTCCTGACTTTC

j_call: TRBJ1-1
d_call: -
clone_size: -
v_call: TRBV13
cdr3_aa: CASSFRGAEAFF
cdr3_nt: TGTGCCAGCAGCTTCAGGGGCGCTGAAGCTTTCTTT

j_call: TRBJ2-1
d_call: -
clone_size: -
v_call: TRBV5-8
cdr3_aa: CASSPDSPRGQFF
cdr3_nt: TGTGCCAGCAGCCCGGACAGCCCCAGAGGGCAGTTCTTC

j_call: TRBJ2-3
d_call: TRBD2
clone_size: -
v_call: TRBV27
cdr3_aa: CASSFVSGRATDTQYF
cdr3_nt: TGTGCCAGCAGTTTTGTTAGCGGGAGAGCCACAGATACGCAGTATTTT

j_call: TRBJ2-1
d_call: -
clone_size: many
v_call: TRBV5-1
cdr3_aa: CASSLESRDVDEQFF
cdr3_nt: TGCGCCAGCAGCTTGGAATCGAGGGATGTGGATGAGCAGTTCTTC

j_call: TRBJ2-5
d_call: TRBD1
clone_size: -
v_call: TRBV11-2
cdr3_aa: CASSLEAGGEETQYF
cdr3_nt: TGTGCCAGCAGCTTGGAGGCAGGGGGTGAAGAGACCCAGTACTTC

j_call: TRBJ1-1
d_call: -
clone_size: -
v_call: TRBV29-1
cdr3_aa: CSVFLGTEAFF
cdr3_nt: TGCAGCGTCTTTCTCGGCACTGAAGCTTTCTTT

j_call: TRBJ2-7
d_call: -
clone_size: -
v_call: TRBV28
cdr3_aa: CASSSGSHEQYF
cdr3_nt: TGTGCCAGCAGTTCCGGGTCCCACGAGCAGTACTTC

j_call: TRBJ2-1
d_call: TRBD1
clone_size: -
v_call: TRBV6-1
cdr3_aa: CASSAHRDRYNEQFF
cdr3_nt: TGTGCCAGCAGTGCCCACCGGGACAGATACAATGAGCAGTTCTTC

j_call: TRBJ1-3
d_call: TRBD1
clone_size: few
v_call: TRBV28
cdr3_aa: CASSPRGVTIYF
cdr3_nt: TGTGCCAGCAGCCCCAGGGGGGTCACCATATATTTT

j_call: TRBJ2-2
d_call: TRBD1
clone_size: -
v_call: TRBV18
cdr3_aa: CASSSSGQGIGELFF
cdr3_nt: TGTGCCAGCTCATCTTCGGGACAGGGGATCGGGGAGCTGTTTTTT

j_call: TRBJ1-6
d_call: -
clone_size: -
v_call: TRBV9
cdr3_aa: CASSVGGGPNSPLHF
cdr3_nt: TGTGCCAGCAGCGTAGGAGGAGGGCCAAATTCACCCCTCCACTTT

j_call: TRBJ2-6
d_call: -
clone_size: few
v_call: TRBV5-6
cdr3_aa: CASSWDTGSGANVLTF
cdr3_nt: TGTGCCAGCAGCTGGGACACCGGCTCTGGGGCCAACGTCCTGACTTTC